The clone carrying this T cell receptor (beta chain) was counted a few times. V dropped 2 bases and J dropped 3 bases, with 11 bases sitting between them. CDR3 length: 15 residues. CDR1 is MNHEY and CDR2 is SMNVEV in the germline V gene (reference sequence). The authors built TCR beta libraries using iRepertoire HTBI primers and Arm-PCR of CDR3 regions. TCRdb used MiXCR to reprocess the multiplex PCR reads, holding one entry per CDR3 protein. The data show 600,000 to 800,000 distinct CDR3 sequences, with 25% to 35% seen just once and roughly 46% held by the top ten. The record originates from a study of regulatory T cells in long-lasting Graves disease. Time point specified: persistent/refractory GD, antithyroid drugs over 5 years with positive TRAb. PBMC-derived RNA was used for the TCR library.

This clonotype was sampled from a female donor with Graves disease. The chain has TRBV27 and TRBJ2-4; a possible D gene is TRBD2 (5 bases). The sequences come from peripheral blood mononuclear cells (PBMCs), collected when the disease was refractory, from a patient treated with antithyroid drugs. CDR3 residues: CASSLREFGKNIQYF. The DNA for the CDR3 is TGTGCCAGCAGTTTAAGGGAGTTTGGCAAAAACATTCAGTACTTC.